The 6 T cell receptor beta chains listed next were all sequenced from one sample in a study of T cell repertoires in cytomegalovirus infection. TCRdb processed the reads anew with MiXCR; each CDR3 protein has one entry. The sample records 200,000 to 250,000 distinct CDR3 sequences, around 35% being singletons. These receptors lack a known antigen. Sample: CD8+ T cells from cultured PBMCs, taken from culture after CMV antigen stimulation. These receptors were collected from a human donor in good health (CMV status not recorded). Some clones in this sample may be carry-over from other donors' samples.

This clonotype was observed many times. The gene calls are TRBV7-3 and TRBJ1-2; a weak D match, TRBD1 (6 bases). Germline V CDR1 and CDR2: SGHTA, FQGTGA. The CDR3 is made up of 13 amino acids. Trimming stripped 5 bases from V and 7 bases from J, with 14 bases between. The CDR3 loop reads CASSPQQGSGYTF. The CDR3 coding sequence is TGTGCCAGCAGCCCACAACAGGGTAGTGGCTACACCTTC.

The V gene is TRBV10-3, the J gene TRBJ1-4; D perhaps matches TRBD1 (6 bases). The CDR3 extends over 14 amino acids. Per the germline V gene, CDR1 is ENHRY and CDR2 is SYGVKD. With 2 bases removed from V and 8 bases from J, the gap between germline ends came to 12 bases. The CDR3 is CAISEGGSKEKLFF. The CDR3 bases are TGTGCCATCAGTGAGGGGGGCTCAAAGGAAAAACTGTTTTTT.

The genes are TRBV29-1 and TRBJ2-2, with 11 bases identical to TRBD2. The length of the CDR3 is 15 residues. Germline V gives CDR1 SQVTM, CDR2 ANQGSEA. V shed 6 bases, J shed 7 bases, and the junction held 10 bases outside the gene matches. The CDR3 region has the DNA TGCAGCGTAGAGACTAGCGGGGCCTCTCTCGGGGAGCTGTTTTTT. It yields the protein CSVETSGASLGELFF.

The genes are TRBV12-3 or TRBV12-4 and TRBJ1-1, with 8 bases identical to TRBD1. The CDR3 has 13 amino acids. V was clipped by 3 bases and J by 7 bases; unmatched bases: 4. The CDR3 protein is CASSLRQGHEAFF. The CDR3 DNA is TGTGCCAGCAGTTTGCGACAGGGGCATGAAGCTTTCTTT.

The chain is built from TRBV19 and TRBJ2-1, with 10 positions matching TRBD2. This CDR3 spans 18 amino acids. Germline V lookup: CDR1 LNHDA, CDR2 SQIVND (reference sequence). V dropped 0 bases and J dropped 2; count of bases not matched to a gene: 7. CDR3 nucleotide sequence: TGTGCCAGTAGTATAGATCTGAGCGGGAGGGCCCCCTACAATGAGCAGTTCTTC. Protein product: CASSIDLSGRAPYNEQFF.

This chain connects TRBV4-2 to TRBJ2-7, with a possible D match to TRBD2 (6 bases). This CDR3 region has 15 residues. In germline, CDR1 is LGHNA, CDR2 YNFKEQ. Trimming stripped 0 bases from V and 6 bases from J, with 15 bases between. The CDR3, as DNA: TGTGCCAGCAGCCAAGATCGAGGCGGGATTTCCGAGCAGTACTTC. It translates to CASSQDRGGISEQYF.